Shown below are 26 T cell receptor beta chains from a single sample sequenced in a study of blood T cell repertoires in COVID-19. This table comes from immunoSEQ multiplex PCR, and its TCRdb copy is limited to in-frame clones, with some not included. The sample records roughly 250,000 clones, about nine tenths being singletons. What was sequenced was peripheral blood. Every receptor here comes from a woman aged 40 to 50 with acute or convalescent COVID-19.

The chain is built from TRBV2 and TRBJ1-5, with D possibly TRBD1 on 5 matching bases. The CDR3 contains 16 residues. V lost 6 bases, J lost 0 bases, and 15 bases lay in between. Germline V gives CDR1 SNHLY, CDR2 FYNNEI. The CDR3 sequence: CASSIVGGYSNQPQHF. The CDR3 DNA follows: TGTGCCAGCAGCATAGTGGGGGGTTATAGCAATCAGCCCCAGCATTTT.

J is TRBJ1-5 and V is TRBV2; D not certain. V was clipped by 6 bases and J by 13 bases, with 19 bases between them. This CDR3 has 13 residues. Germline V gene data show CDR1 as SNHLY and CDR2 as FYNNEI. The CDR3 nucleotides read TGTGCCAGCAGCCCCCAGGTGGGAGGCATTCAGCATTTT. Translating it yields CASSPQVGGIQHF. Based on the CDR3 plus reference TRBV2 and TRBJ1-5, the full variable domain is EPEVTQTPSHQVTQMGQEVILRCVPISNHLYFYWYRQILGQKVEFLVSFYNNEISEKSEIFDDQFSVERPDGSNFTLKIRSTKLEDSAMYFCASSPQVGGIQHFGDGTRLSIL.

The chain links TRBV6-1 to TRBJ1-2, with unresolved D. Per the germline V gene, CDR1 is MNHNS and CDR2 is SASEGT. This CDR3 comprises 12 residues. Trimming shortened V by 3 bases and J by 8 bases, and 10 bases separated the two germline ends. DNA for the CDR3: TGTGCCAGCAGTGACCCACTACTGGGCTACACCTTC. This sequence encodes CASSDPLLGYTF.

This chain connects TRBV19 to TRBJ2-3; D perhaps matches TRBD1 (5 bases). Germline V gives CDR1 LNHDA, CDR2 SQIVND (reference sequence). Trimming took off 4 bases at V and 0 bases at J, with 8 bases between the two ends. The CDR3 consists of 14 residues. The DNA of the CDR3 is TGTGCCAGTAGTACGACAGCTAGCACAGATACGCAGTATTTT. It is translated as CASSTTASTDTQYF.

The genes are TRBV18 and TRBJ2-5; TRBD1 aligns across 10 bases. Germline V lookup: CDR1 KGHSH, CDR2 LQKENI. Germline trimming cut 2 bases from V and 3 bases from J; bases unmatched to any gene: 3. The CDR3 is 15 amino acids. The CDR3 protein is CASSPAGQGKETQYF. As DNA, the CDR3 is TGTGCCAGCTCACCAGCGGGACAGGGGAAAGAGACCCAGTACTTC.

The chain is built from TRBV3-1 (or the pseudogene TRBV3-2) and TRBJ2-3; 11 bases agree with TRBD2. V lost 8 bases to trimming and J lost 3 bases; unmatched junction nucleotides: 4. Germline V gene lookup returns CDR1 LGHDT and CDR2 YNNKEL (reference sequence). The CDR3 length is 14 residues. The CDR3 loop is CASRASGGTDTQYF. CDR3 DNA sequence: TGTGCCAGCCGAGCTAGCGGGGGGACAGATACGCAGTATTTT.

The chain carries TRBV7-9 and TRBJ1-1; 7 nucleotides line up with TRBD1. The germline gives CDR1 SEHNR, CDR2 FQNEAQ (reference sequence). V shed 7 bases, J shed 3 bases, and the junction held 11 bases outside the gene matches. This CDR3 is built from 15 residues. CDR3 bases: TGTGCCAGCACCAAAAAGGACAGGCGCCACACTGAAGCTTTCTTT. As protein: CASTKKDRRHTEAFF.

The rearrangement links TRBV18 to TRBJ1-1; tentatively, D is TRBD1 (5 bases). The CDR3 has 15 residues. Germline-derived CDR1 and CDR2 are KGHSH and LQKENI. Trimming pared 6 bases from V and 4 bases from J, leaving 18 bases between. CDR3 sequence (DNA): TGTGCCAGCTCCCCCTCACAGGAGGGGATCACTGAAGCTTTCTTT. Translating gives CASSPSQEGITEAFF. Combining the CDR3 with reference TRBV18 and TRBJ1-1 gives the whole variable domain NAGVMQNPRHLVRRRGQEARLRCSPMKGHSHVYWYRQLPEEGLKFMVYLQKENIIDESGMPKERFSAEFPKEGPSILRIQQVVRGDSAAYFCASSPSQEGITEAFFGQGTRLTVV.

The gene calls are TRBV5-1 and TRBJ2-3; 7 bases are shared with TRBD1. Per germline, CDR1 SGHRS and CDR2 YFSETQ. This CDR3 spans 14 amino acids. Losses at the gene ends were 9 bases for V and 0 bases for J; bases not matched to a gene: 7. As DNA, the CDR3 is TGCGCCACGAGGGGGACAGTAAGCACAGATACGCAGTATTTT. Protein: CATRGTVSTDTQYF.

The V and J genes are TRBV5-1 and TRBJ1-1; possible D gene TRBD1, 5 bases. The germline CDR1 and CDR2 sequences are SGHRS and YFSETQ. The V end lost 1 base, the J end lost 11 bases, and 18 bases lay between the germline ends. This CDR3 spans 14 amino acids. CDR3 amino acids: CASSLHGGRMDAFF. The CDR3 DNA sequence: TGCGCCAGCAGCTTGCACGGGGGGAGGATGGACGCTTTCTTT.

The chain joins TRBV29-1 to TRBJ2-7; 9 bases fit TRBD2. The V gene's germline CDR1 is SQVTM and CDR2 ANQGSEA. J gave up 2 bases and V 6 bases, and 23 bases lay outside the gene matches. This CDR3 is 19 amino acids long. The CDR3 spells CSVPDRASGVVEVAYEQYV. The CDR3 DNA sequence: TGCAGCGTCCCCGATCGGGCTAGCGGGGTCGTTGAGGTCGCCTACGAGCAGTACGTC.

The chain couples TRBV5-6 to TRBJ1-6; tentative D call: TRBD1 (5 bases). The V gene lost 4 bases and the J gene lost 7 bases, with 15 bases spanning the gap. CDR1 is SGHDT and CDR2 is YYEEEE in the germline V gene. The CDR3 has 15 amino acids. CDR3 sequence (DNA): TGTGCCAGCAGCGGCGACAGCGAGAGGAATTCACCCCTCCACTTT. This gives the protein CASSGDSERNSPLHF.

This chain links TRBV6-5 with TRBJ2-3; TRBD2 matches at 7 bases. The CDR3 contains 13 residues. The V segment lost 9 bases and the J segment 2 bases; nucleotides outside the gene matches: 5. CDR1 is MNHEY and CDR2 is SVGAGI in the germline V gene. The DNA of the CDR3 is TGTGCCAGTTGGGGGGGGTTCACAGATACGCAGTATTTT. It yields the protein CASWGGFTDTQYF.

This CDR3 reads CASSPWGVERTEAFF. The CDR3 nucleotides read TGTGCCAGCAGCCCCTGGGGGGTGGAGAGAACTGAAGCTTTCTTT. V usage is TRBV3-1 (or the pseudogene TRBV3-2) and J usage is TRBJ1-1, with TRBD1 as a possible D gene (5 bases). The CDR3 is 15 residues long. CDR1 and CDR2 (germline): LGHDT, YNNKEL (reference sequence). Trimming removed 4 bases from V and 5 bases from J, with 17 bases in between.

The gene calls are TRBV7-9 and TRBJ1-1; 8 nucleotides align to TRBD1. V shed 5 bases, J shed 1 base, and the junction held 6 bases outside the gene matches. Germline-derived CDR1 and CDR2 are SEHNR and FQNEAQ (reference sequence). The CDR3 sequence is 15 residues long. CDR3 in DNA: TGTGCCAGCAGCCCCCAGGGGGCCTCGAACACTGAAGCTTTCTTT. This translates into CASSPQGASNTEAFF.

The rearrangement links TRBV2 to TRBJ1-6; no firm D call. The CDR3 length is 12 residues. Germline V lookup: CDR1 SNHLY, CDR2 FYNNEI. The CDR3 nucleotides are TGTGCAGATGGAGGGTTGAGTTCACCCCTCCACTTT. This codes for CADGGLSSPLHF. The full variable domain, with the rest looked up from reference TRBV2 and TRBJ1-6, is EPEVTQTPSHQVTQMGQEVILRCVPISNHLYFYWYRQILGQKVEFLVSFYNNEISEKSEIFDDQFSVERPDGSNFTLKIRSTKLEDSAMYFCADGGLSSPLHFGNGTRLTVT.

Written as DNA, the CDR3 is TGCGCCAGCAGTCATCCCCCGGGGCAGGGGGGTATGACGGAGAATTCACCCCTCCACTTT. This gives the protein CASSHPPGQGGMTENSPLHF. The chain employs TRBV23-1 and TRBJ1-6, with TRBD1 matching 7 bases. TRBV23-1 is identified as an open reading frame with a role that is uncertain. This CDR3 is built from 20 residues. V shed 3 bases and J 7 bases; nucleotides not matched to a gene: 21.

This clone was counted once. The CDR3, as DNA: TGTGCCAGCAGCAATGGGGGGCTAGCGGGGCCCAGGGATACGCAGTATTTT. Its protein product is CASSNGGLAGPRDTQYF. This chain connects TRBV25-1 to TRBJ2-3; TRBD2 matches 9 bases. The germline CDR1 and CDR2 sequences are MGHDK and SYGVNS. CDR3 size: 17 residues. V shed 6 bases, J shed 6 bases, and the junction held 16 bases outside the gene matches.

The rearrangement uses TRBV5-6 and TRBJ1-2; weak D call: TRBD1 (6 bases). Germline values: CDR1 SGHDT, CDR2 YYEEEE. Trimming took 3 bases from V and 6 from J, leaving 21 bases between them. The CDR3 is 16 amino acids. The CDR3 sequence: CASSSKLVTGRNGYTF. Written as DNA, the CDR3 is TGTGCCAGCAGCTCCAAATTGGTAACAGGGAGAAATGGCTACACCTTC.

The chain employs TRBV4-1 and TRBJ1-1, with a tentative D call TRBD1 (6 bases). V lost 1 base and J lost 1, with 7 bases in between. CDR1 and CDR2 (germline): MGHRA, YSYEKL. The CDR3 runs 14 residues. CDR3 amino acids: CASSQVDRNTEAFF. The DNA for the CDR3 is TGCGCCAGCAGCCAAGTGGACAGGAACACTGAAGCTTTCTTT.

The V and J genes are TRBV5-6 and TRBJ2-1, with 8 bases aligning to TRBD1. The junction had 11 bases not matched to a gene; V was cut back by 4 bases and J by 5 bases. Per germline, CDR1 SGHDT and CDR2 YYEEEE. The CDR3 is 16 residues long. The CDR3 spells CASSPPPQGANNEQFF. CDR3 in DNA: TGTGCCAGCAGCCCACCGCCCCAGGGGGCAAACAATGAGCAGTTCTTC. The full variable domain, completed using reference TRBV5-6 and TRBJ2-1, is DAGVTQSPTHLIKTRGQQVTLRCSPKSGHDTVSWYQQALGQGPQFIFQYYEEEERQRGNFPDRFSGHQFPNYSSELNVNALLLGDSALYLCASSPPPQGANNEQFFGPGTRLTVL.

The rearrangement links TRBV18 to TRBJ2-5; 12 nucleotides align to TRBD2. CDR1 is KGHSH and CDR2 is LQKENI in the germline V gene. V lost 7 bases to trimming and J lost 5 bases; unmatched junction nucleotides: 8. The CDR3 totals 15 residues. The chain's CDR3 is CASLPLAGGHETQYF. CDR3 sequence (DNA): TGTGCCAGCTTGCCCCTAGCGGGGGGGCACGAGACCCAGTACTTC.

The CDR3 coding sequence is TGCGCCAGCAGTGAGTCGGGGCAGGCCCCTAACTCACCCCTCCACTTT. Its protein is CASSESGQAPNSPLHF. The V call is TRBV10-2, the J call TRBJ1-6; tentatively, D is TRBD1 (5 bases). The CDR3 sequence is 16 residues long. Trimming pared 0 bases from V and 10 bases from J, leaving 16 bases between. The germline CDR1 and CDR2 sequences are WSHSY and SAAADI.

This clone was detected only a few times. V is TRBV19 and J is TRBJ1-4; 8 positions agree with TRBD1. The V gene's germline CDR1 is LNHDA and CDR2 SQIVND (reference sequence). Trimming cost V 0 bases and J 7 bases; bases outside gene matches: 10. The CDR3 consists of 17 residues. The chain's CDR3 is CASSIEPLQGGFEKLFF. CDR3 nucleotides: TGTGCCAGTAGTATAGAACCCCTACAGGGGGGGTTTGAAAAACTGTTTTTT.

The chain couples TRBV10-3 to TRBJ2-7, with a weak D call TRBD2 (5 bases). Germline V lookup: CDR1 ENHRY, CDR2 SYGVKD. Trimming took off 4 bases at V and 7 bases at J, with 14 bases between the two ends. CDR3 length: 13 amino acids. CDR3 in amino acids: CAISGGDPMEQYV. The CDR3 nucleotides are TGTGCCATCAGTGGGGGAGACCCTATGGAGCAGTACGTC.

This chain links TRBV10-2 with TRBJ1-6; D possibly corresponds to TRBD1 (6 bases). From germline, CDR1 is WSHSY and CDR2 SAAADI. The CDR3 extends over 18 amino acids. V was trimmed by 1 base and J by 0 bases, leaving 13 bases between them. The CDR3 sequence is CASSEWQGRVSYNSPLHF. The DNA of the CDR3 is TGCGCCAGCAGTGAGTGGCAGGGGCGAGTCTCCTATAATTCACCCCTCCACTTT.